Sequencing of this T cell receptor (beta chain) was carried out in a study of siplizumab effects on memory and regulatory T cells. Findings and caveats of the study: Among alloreactive clones, only a minor fraction mapped to unstimulated subsets. It seemed that naive T cells were more diverse than memory cells and were major contributors to the alloresponse. Siplizumab, the agent tested, significantly reduced alloreactive sequences traceable to unstimulated CD4+ memory cells.

As to this clone: Its matching antigen is unknown.

TCRdb keeps only in-frame clones here, not all; method: immunoSEQ multiplex PCR. The sample has about 87,000 clones; 85% to 90% are singletons. Trimming removed 2 bases from V and 7 bases from J; junction bases left unmatched: 6. Germline lookup yields CDR1 MNHEY and CDR2 SVGAGI. The CDR3 runs 16 residues. The sequence came from a human donor in good health. The V call is TRBV6-5, the J call TRBJ2-2; 11 bases line up with TRBD2. Source material: CD4+ T cells sorted from blood. CDR3 sequence reads: CASSYPLAGAVGELFF. The CDR3 region has the DNA TGTGCCAGCAGTTACCCACTAGCGGGAGCAGTCGGGGAGCTGTTTTTT.